Listed below are T cell receptor beta chains from one sample, sequenced in a study of cytomegalovirus exposure and HLA in healthy donors. Here immunoSEQ multiplex PCR was the method, and the copy in TCRdb shows in-frame clones only, minus some. The table includes 95,000 to 150,000 clones, 80% detected once. The sequencing input was PBMCs. Source of these receptors: a man aged 25-45 years in good health and CMV-seropositive. The CDR3 runs from the conserved cysteine through the conserved F or W. The D gene is left open where the match is weak. Size tells how often a clone was seen (once, few, many) or the class of an expanded clone, and some rows leave it out.

>TRBJ2-1|TRBV15|.|.
TGTGCCACCAGCAGAGTCAGTGAGCAGTTCTTC
CATSRVSEQFF
>TRBJ1-4|TRBV19|TRBD1|.
TGTGCCAGTAGTATAAGAGACAGGGGAGATGAAAAACTGTTTTTT
CASSIRDRGDEKLFF
>TRBJ2-1|TRBV5-1|TRBD1|few
TGCGCCAGCAGCTTGACCGGGACAGGCCTTAGATACAATGAGCAGTTCTTC
CASSLTGTGLRYNEQFF
>TRBJ2-5|TRBV6-4|TRBD2|.
TGTGCCAGCAGTGACTCGGATAGCGGGGGCTTAGAGACCCAGTACTTC
CASSDSDSGGLETQYF
>TRBJ1-6|TRBV10-3|.|.
TGTGCCATCAGTGAAAGAAGCAGGGTGGCGGCCGACTTTTACTATAATTCACCCCTCCACTTT
CAISERSRVAADFYYNSPLHF
>TRBJ2-1|TRBV30|TRBD2|.
TGTGCCTGGACCGGGATCCCGTGGGCTAGCGGGGCCCCCTCCTACAATGAGCAGTTCTTC
CAWTGIPWASGAPSYNEQFF
>TRBJ1-2|TRBV30|.|few
TGTGCCTGGAGCCCCGGGTCTGGCTACACCTTC
CAWSPGSGYTF
>TRBJ1-1|TRBV6-4|TRBD1|.
TGTGCCAGCAGACAAAACAGGGGTCCCGCGATGGGTACTGAAGCTTTCTTT
CASRQNRGPAMGTEAFF
>TRBJ1-2|TRBV27|.|.
TGTGCCAGCAGTCCTGAGGCCGGGACACTGCTTAACTATGGCTACACCTTC
CASSPEAGTLLNYGYTF
>TRBJ2-7|TRBV5-1|TRBD1|.
TGCGCCAGCAGCCCTCGACAGGGGGGGTACGAGCAGTACTTC
CASSPRQGGYEQYF
>TRBJ1-1|TRBV19|.|.
TGTGCCAGTATGGGGGCGGACCGAGGCACTGAAGCTTTCTTT
CASMGADRGTEAFF
>TRBJ2-2|TRBV5-6|TRBD2|.
TGTGCCAGCAGCTTGGTGGATGGGGAGGGCACCGGGGAGCTGTTTTTT
CASSLVDGEGTGELFF
>TRBJ1-1|TRBV7-9|TRBD1|.
TGTGCCAGCAGCGGGTGGGGACAGGGAGAAACTGAAGCTTTCTTT
CASSGWGQGETEAFF
>TRBJ1-6|TRBV2|TRBD1|.
TGTGCCAGCAGGGCCGGGACAGGGGGCGTCGCGATTTCACCCCTCCACTTT
CASRAGTGGVAISPLHF
>TRBJ1-6|TRBV27|TRBD1|.
TGTGCCAGCAGGATCGGACAGGGAAATTCACCCCTCCACTTT
CASRIGQGNSPLHF
>TRBJ2-7|TRBV6-1|TRBD2|.
TGTGCCAGCAGTACCCTAGCGGGGGTTACCTACGAGCAGTACTTC
CASSTLAGVTYEQYF
>TRBJ1-2|TRBV4-2|.|.
TGTGCCAGCAGCCAAGAAAGAGGAGCAGTTACTAACTATGGCTACACCTTC
CASSQERGAVTNYGYTF
>TRBJ2-7|TRBV4-1|.|.
TGCGCCAGCAGCCAAGATAGGGGCGGGGACTACGAGCAGTACTTC
CASSQDRGGDYEQYF
>TRBJ1-4|TRBV30|TRBD1|few
TGTGCCTGGAGTGGGGACAGCCATAATGAAAAACTGTTTTTT
CAWSGDSHNEKLFF
>TRBJ1-6|TRBV27|.|.
TGTGCCAGCAGGATGGTGTCGAGTTCACCCCTCCACTTT
CASRMVSSSPLHF
>TRBJ2-7|TRBV29-1|TRBD1|once
TGCAGCGTTGGGCCGGGACAGAACTCCTACGAGCAGTACTTC
CSVGPGQNSYEQYF
>TRBJ1-1|TRBV5-6|.|few
TGTGCCAGCAGCTTCACGGGATCGAACACTGAAGCTTTCTTT
CASSFTGSNTEAFF
>TRBJ1-4|TRBV12-5|TRBD1|.
TGTGCTAGTGGCCTACCGGGACAGGTGAATGAAAAACTGTTTTTT
CASGLPGQVNEKLFF
>TRBJ1-2|TRBV10-3|TRBD1|.
TGTGCCATCAGTGAGAGCCAAGCCGGGACAGGGGGCGATGGCTACACCTTC
CAISESQAGTGGDGYTF
>TRBJ2-2|TRBV19|.|few
TGTGCCAGTAGTATAGAACTGGGGCGATGGACCGGGGAGCTGTTTTTT
CASSIELGRWTGELFF
>TRBJ1-4|TRBV6-1|TRBD1|.
TGTGCCAGCAGTGATTGGGGGACAGCAACTAATGAAAAACTGTTTTTT
CASSDWGTATNEKLFF
>TRBJ1-6|TRBV6-5|TRBD1|few
TGTGCCAGCAGGACAGGGGAAAATTCACCCCTCCACTTT
CASRTGENSPLHF
>TRBJ2-1|TRBV7-9|TRBD1|.
TGTTCCAGCAGCCCCGGACAGGGAAACAATGAGCAGTTCTTC
CSSSPGQGNNEQFF
>TRBJ2-1|TRBV19|.|few
TGTGCCAGTAGTATAGCCCGCAATGAGCAGTTCTTC
CASSIARNEQFF
>TRBJ1-4|TRBV4-2|.|once
TGTGCCAGCAGCCAAGAGGTGGGGGGGTTAGGTGAAAAACTGTTTTTT
CASSQEVGGLGEKLFF
>TRBJ1-5|TRBV7-6|TRBD1|.
TGTGCCAGCAGCCTGAGGGGGCTTGTTCAGCCCCAGCATTTT
CASSLRGLVQPQHF
>TRBJ2-3|TRBV2|TRBD1|.
TGTGCCAGCAGTGAGAACGCGGGACAGGGGGGTACGCAGTATTTT
CASSENAGQGGTQYF
>TRBJ2-1|TRBV23-1|.|.
TGCGCCAGCACCCCGGACAGAGACAATGAGCAGTTCTTC
CASTPDRDNEQFF